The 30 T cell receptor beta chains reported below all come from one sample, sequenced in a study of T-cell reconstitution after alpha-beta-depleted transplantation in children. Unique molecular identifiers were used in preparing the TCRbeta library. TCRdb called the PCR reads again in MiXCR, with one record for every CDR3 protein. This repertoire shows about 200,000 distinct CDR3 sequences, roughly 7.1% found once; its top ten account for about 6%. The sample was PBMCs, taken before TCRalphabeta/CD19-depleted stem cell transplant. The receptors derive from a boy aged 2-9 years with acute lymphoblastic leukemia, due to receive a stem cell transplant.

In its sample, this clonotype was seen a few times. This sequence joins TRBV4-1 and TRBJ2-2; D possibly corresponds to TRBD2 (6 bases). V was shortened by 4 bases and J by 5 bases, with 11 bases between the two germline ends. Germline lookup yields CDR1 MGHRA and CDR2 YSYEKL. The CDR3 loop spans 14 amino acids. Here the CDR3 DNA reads TGCGCCAGCAGCCGGGGACTTGGAACCGGGGAGCTGTTTTTT. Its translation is CASSRGLGTGELFF.

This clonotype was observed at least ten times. This CDR3 is CASILQGAWTDTQYF. In nucleotides, the CDR3 is TGTGCCAGCATCCTACAGGGGGCTTGGACAGATACGCAGTATTTT. This rearrangement joins TRBV7-2 to TRBJ2-3; TRBD1 matches at 9 bases. The CDR3 is 15 residues long. The V gene's germline CDR1 is SGHTA and CDR2 FQGNSA. V lost 7 bases and J lost 3; bases outside the gene matches: 8.

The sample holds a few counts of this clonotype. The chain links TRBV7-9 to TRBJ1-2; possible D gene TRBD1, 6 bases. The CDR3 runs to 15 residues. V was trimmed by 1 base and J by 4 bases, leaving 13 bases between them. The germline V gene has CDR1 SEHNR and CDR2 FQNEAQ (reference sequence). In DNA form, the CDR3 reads TGTGCCAGCAGCTTAGAGGGGGAGGCTTCCTATGGCTACACCTTC. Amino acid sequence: CASSLEGEASYGYTF.

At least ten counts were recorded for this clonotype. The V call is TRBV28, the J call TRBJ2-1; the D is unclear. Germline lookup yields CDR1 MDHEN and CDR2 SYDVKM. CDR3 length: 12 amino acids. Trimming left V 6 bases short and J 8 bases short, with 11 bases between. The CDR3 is CASSLPRDEQFF. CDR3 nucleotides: TGTGCCAGCAGCCTCCCACGGGATGAGCAGTTCTTC.

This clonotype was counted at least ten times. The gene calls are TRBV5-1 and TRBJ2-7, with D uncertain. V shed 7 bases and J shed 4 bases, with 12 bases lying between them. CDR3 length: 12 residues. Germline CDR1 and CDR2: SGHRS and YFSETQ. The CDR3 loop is CASGEVSYEQYF. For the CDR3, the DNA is TGCGCCAGCGGGGAAGTCTCGTACGAGCAGTACTTC. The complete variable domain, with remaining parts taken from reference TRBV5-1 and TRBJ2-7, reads KAGVTQTPRYLIKTRGQQVTLSCSPISGHRSVSWYQQTPGQGLQFLFEYFSETQRNKGNFPGRFSGRQFSNSRSEMNVSTLELGDSALYLCASGEVSYEQYFGPGTRLTVT.

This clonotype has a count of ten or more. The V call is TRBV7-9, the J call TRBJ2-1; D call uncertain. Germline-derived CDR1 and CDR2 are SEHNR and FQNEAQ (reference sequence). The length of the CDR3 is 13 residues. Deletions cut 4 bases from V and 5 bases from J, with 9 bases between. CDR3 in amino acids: CASSSDSNNEQFF. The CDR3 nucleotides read TGTGCCAGCAGCTCCGACTCAAACAATGAGCAGTTCTTC. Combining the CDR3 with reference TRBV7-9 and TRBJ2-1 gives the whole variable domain DTGVSQNPRHKITKRGQNVTFRCDPISEHNRLYWYRQTLGQGPEFLTYFQNEAQLEKSRLLSDRFSAERPKGSFSTLEIQRTEQGDSAMYLCASSSDSNNEQFFGPGTRLTVL.

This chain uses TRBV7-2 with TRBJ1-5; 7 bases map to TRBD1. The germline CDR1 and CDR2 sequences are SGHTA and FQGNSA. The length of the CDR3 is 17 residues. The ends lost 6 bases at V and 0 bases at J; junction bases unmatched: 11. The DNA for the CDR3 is TGTGCCAGCAGGGGGGGGGACAGCCCGTATAGCAATCAGCCCCAGCATTTT. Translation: CASRGGDSPYSNQPQHF.

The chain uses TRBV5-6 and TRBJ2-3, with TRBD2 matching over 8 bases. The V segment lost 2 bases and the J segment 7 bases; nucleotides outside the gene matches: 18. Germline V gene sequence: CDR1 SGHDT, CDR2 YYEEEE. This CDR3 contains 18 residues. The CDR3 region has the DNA TGTGCCAGCAGCTTTCGGACTAGCCTGACCATGGGGATATATACGCAGTATTTT. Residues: CASSFRTSLTMGIYTQYF.

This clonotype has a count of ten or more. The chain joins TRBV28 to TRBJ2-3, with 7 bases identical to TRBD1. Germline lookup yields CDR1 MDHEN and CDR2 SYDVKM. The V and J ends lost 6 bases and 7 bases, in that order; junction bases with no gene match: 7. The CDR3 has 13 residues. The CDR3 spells CASSPSGQHTQYF. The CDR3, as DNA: TGTGCCAGCAGCCCCTCGGGACAGCATACGCAGTATTTT.

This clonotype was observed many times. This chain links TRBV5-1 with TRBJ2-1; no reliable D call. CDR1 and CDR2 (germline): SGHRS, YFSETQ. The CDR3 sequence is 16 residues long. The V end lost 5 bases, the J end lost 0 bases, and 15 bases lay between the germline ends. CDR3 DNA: TGCGCCAGCAGTGGTCCGTCAGAGAGCTCCTACAATGAGCAGTTCTTC. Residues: CASSGPSESSYNEQFF.

The CDR3 DNA is TGTGCCTGCCACAAGAGACTAGCGGTAACCGGGGAGCTGTTTTTT. This gives the protein CACHKRLAVTGELFF. The V and J genes are TRBV11-2 and TRBJ2-2, with 9 bases identical to TRBD2. From germline, CDR1 is SGHAT and CDR2 FQNNGV. CDR3 length equals 15 residues. J was trimmed by 5 bases and V by 11 bases; bases with no gene match: 12.

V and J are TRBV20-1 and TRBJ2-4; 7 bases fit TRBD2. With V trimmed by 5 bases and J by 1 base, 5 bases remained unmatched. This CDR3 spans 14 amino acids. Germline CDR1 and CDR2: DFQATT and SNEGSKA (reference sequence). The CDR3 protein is CSAARGEAKNIQYF. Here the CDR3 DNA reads TGCAGTGCTGCCCGGGGGGAGGCCAAAAACATTCAGTACTTC.

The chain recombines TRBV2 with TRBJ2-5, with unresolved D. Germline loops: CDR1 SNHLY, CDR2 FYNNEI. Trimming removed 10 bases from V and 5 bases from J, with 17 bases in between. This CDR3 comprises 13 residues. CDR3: CAIPRGPGETQYF. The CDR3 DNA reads TGTGCCATACCACGCGGCCCTGGGGAGACCCAGTACTTC.

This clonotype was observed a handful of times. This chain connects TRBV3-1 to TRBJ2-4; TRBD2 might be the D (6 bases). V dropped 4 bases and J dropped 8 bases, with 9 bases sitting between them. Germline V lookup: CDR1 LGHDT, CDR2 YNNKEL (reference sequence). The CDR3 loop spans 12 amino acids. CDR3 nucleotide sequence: TGTGCCAGCAGCCTCTCGGGGGACATTCAGTACTTC. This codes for CASSLSGDIQYF.

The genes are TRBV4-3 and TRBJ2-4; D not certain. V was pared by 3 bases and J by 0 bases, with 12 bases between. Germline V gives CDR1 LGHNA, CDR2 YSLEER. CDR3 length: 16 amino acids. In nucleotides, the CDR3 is TGCGCCAGCAGCCACACGCGGACGGTAGCCAAAAACATTCAGTACTTC. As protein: CASSHTRTVAKNIQYF.

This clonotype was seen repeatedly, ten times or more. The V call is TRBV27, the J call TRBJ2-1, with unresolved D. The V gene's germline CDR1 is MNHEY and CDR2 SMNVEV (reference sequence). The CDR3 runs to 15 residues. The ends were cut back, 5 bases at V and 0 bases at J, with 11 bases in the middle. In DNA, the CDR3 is TGTGCCAGCAGTATTAGGGCGAGCTCCTACAATGAGCAGTTCTTC. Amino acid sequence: CASSIRASSYNEQFF.

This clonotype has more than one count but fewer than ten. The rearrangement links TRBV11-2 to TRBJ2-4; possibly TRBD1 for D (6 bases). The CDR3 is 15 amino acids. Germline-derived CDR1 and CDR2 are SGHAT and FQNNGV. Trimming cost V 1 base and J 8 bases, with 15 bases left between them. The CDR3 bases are TGTGCCAGCAGCTTAGGGGGTCAGGGGTGGGACATTCAGTACTTC. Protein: CASSLGGQGWDIQYF. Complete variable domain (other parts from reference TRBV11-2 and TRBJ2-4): EAGVAQSPRYKIIEKRQSVAFWCNPISGHATLYWYQQILGQGPKLLIQFQNNGVVDDSQLPKDRFSAERLKGVDSTLKIQPAKLEDSAVYLCASSLGGQGWDIQYFGAGTRLSVL.

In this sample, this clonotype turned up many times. CDR3 sequence reads: CASSESGTNEQFF. As DNA, the CDR3 is TGCGCCAGCAGTGAATCTGGAACGAATGAGCAGTTCTTC. The chain carries TRBV10-1 and TRBJ2-1, with D unclear. The CDR3 length is 13 residues. Germline values: CDR1 WNHNN, CDR2 SYGVQD (reference sequence). Trimming left V 3 bases short and J 7 bases short, with 10 bases between.

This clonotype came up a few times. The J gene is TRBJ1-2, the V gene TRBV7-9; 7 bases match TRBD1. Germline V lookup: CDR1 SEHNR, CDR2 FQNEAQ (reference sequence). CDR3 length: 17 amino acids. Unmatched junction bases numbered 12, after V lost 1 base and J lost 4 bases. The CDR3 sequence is CASSLGPGTEGIYGYTF. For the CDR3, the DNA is TGTGCCAGCAGCTTAGGACCCGGGACAGAGGGAATCTATGGCTACACCTTC.

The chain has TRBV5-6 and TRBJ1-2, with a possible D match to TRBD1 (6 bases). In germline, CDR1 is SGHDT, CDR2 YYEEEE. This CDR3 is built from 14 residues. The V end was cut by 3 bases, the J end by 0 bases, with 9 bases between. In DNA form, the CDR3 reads TGTGCCAGCAGCTCGGACAGAGCTAACTATGGCTACACCTTC. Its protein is CASSSDRANYGYTF.

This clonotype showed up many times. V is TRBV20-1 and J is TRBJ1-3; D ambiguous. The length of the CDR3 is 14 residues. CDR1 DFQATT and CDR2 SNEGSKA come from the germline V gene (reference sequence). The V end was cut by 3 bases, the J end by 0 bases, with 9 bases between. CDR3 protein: CSARDVLSGNTIYF. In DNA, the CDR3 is TGCAGTGCTAGGGACGTTCTCTCTGGAAACACCATATATTTT.

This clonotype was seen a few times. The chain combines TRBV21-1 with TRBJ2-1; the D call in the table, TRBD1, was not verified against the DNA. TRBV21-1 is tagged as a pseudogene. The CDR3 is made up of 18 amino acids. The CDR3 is CASSRKGSPGQGCNEQFF. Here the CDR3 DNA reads TGTGCCAGCAGCAGGAAGGGGAGCCCGGGACAGGGTTGTAATGAGCAGTTCTTC.

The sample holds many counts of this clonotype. The CDR3 DNA sequence: TGTGCCAGCAGTACAACGGACAGGGGCGGCAATCAGCCCCAGCATTTT. It translates to CASSTTDRGGNQPQHF. The chain joins TRBV6-2 or TRBV6-3 to TRBJ1-5; 9 nucleotides line up with TRBD1. V lost 5 bases and J lost 2; bases outside the gene matches: 7. The CDR3 is made up of 16 amino acids. Germline lookup yields CDR1 MNHEY and CDR2 SVGEGT.

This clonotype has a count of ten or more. The CDR3 region has the DNA TGCAGTGCTAGAGATCATGGCGGGGGAAGCTCCTACGAGCAGTACTTC. It translates to CSARDHGGGSSYEQYF. V and J are TRBV20-1 and TRBJ2-7, with TRBD2 identical over 7 bases. Germline assignment: CDR1 DFQATT and CDR2 SNEGSKA (reference sequence). This CDR3 has 16 residues. J gave up 0 bases and V 0 bases, and 8 bases lay outside the gene matches.

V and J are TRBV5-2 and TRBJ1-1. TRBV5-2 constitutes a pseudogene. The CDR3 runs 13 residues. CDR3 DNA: TGCGCCGGAGATAAGGCAGAGAACACTGAAGCTTTCTTT. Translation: CAGDKAENTEAFF.

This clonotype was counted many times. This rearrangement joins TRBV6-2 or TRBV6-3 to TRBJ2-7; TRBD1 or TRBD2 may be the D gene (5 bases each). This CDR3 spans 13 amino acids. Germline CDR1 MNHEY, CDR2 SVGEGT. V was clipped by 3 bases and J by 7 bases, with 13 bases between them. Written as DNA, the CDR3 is TGTGCCAGCAGTTATCGGGGCATGGATGAGCAGTACTTC. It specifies CASSYRGMDEQYF.

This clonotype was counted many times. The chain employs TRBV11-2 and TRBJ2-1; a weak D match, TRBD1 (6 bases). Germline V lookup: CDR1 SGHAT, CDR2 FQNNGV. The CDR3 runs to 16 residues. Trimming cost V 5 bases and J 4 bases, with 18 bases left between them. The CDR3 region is CASSPWPRGGYNEQFF. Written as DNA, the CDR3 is TGTGCCAGCAGCCCCTGGCCGAGAGGGGGATACAATGAGCAGTTCTTC.

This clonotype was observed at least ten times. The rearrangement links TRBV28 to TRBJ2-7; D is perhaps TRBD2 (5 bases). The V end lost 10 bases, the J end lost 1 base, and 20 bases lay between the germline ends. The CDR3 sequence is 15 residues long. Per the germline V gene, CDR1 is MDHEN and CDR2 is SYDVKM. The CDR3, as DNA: TGTGCCACCCATTTCCGGGGTAATATGTCCTACGAGCAGTACTTC. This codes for CATHFRGNMSYEQYF. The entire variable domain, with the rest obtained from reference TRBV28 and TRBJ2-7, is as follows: DVKVTQSSRYLVKRTGEKVFLECVQDMDHENMFWYRQDPGLGLRLIYFSYDVKMKEKGDIPEGYSVSREKKERFSLILESASTNQTSMYLCATHFRGNMSYEQYFGPGTRLTVT.

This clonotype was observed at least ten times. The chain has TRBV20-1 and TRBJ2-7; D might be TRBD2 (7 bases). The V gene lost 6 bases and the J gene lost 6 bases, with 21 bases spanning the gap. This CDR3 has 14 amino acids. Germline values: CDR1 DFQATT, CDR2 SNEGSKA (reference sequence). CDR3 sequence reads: CSANKGGQLGEQYF. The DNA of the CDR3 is TGCAGTGCCAACAAGGGGGGGCAGCTCGGCGAGCAGTACTTC.

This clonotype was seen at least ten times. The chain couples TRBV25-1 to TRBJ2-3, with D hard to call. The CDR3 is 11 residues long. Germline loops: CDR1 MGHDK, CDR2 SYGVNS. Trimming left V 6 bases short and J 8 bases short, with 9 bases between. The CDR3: CASRQKGTQYF. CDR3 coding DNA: TGTGCCAGCAGGCAAAAGGGTACGCAGTATTTT.